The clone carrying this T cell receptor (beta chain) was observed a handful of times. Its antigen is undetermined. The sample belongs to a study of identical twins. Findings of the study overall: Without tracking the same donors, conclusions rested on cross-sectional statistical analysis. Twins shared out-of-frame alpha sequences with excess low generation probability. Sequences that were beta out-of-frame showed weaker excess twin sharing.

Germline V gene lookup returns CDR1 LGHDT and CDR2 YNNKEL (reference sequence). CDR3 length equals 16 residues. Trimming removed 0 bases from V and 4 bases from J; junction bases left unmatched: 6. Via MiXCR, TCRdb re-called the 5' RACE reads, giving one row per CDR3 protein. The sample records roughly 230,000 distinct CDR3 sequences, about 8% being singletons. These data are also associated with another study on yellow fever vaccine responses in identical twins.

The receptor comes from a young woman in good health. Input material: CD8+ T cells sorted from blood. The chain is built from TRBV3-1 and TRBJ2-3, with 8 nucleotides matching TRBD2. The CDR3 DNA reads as TGTGCCAGCAGCCAAGATGGGACTAGGGTCCCAGATACGCAGTATTTT. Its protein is CASSQDGTRVPDTQYF.